These 22 T cell receptor beta chains were all obtained from the same sample, sequenced in a study of CD8+CD57+ T cells in acquired aplastic anemia. Investigators profiled TCR beta VDJ and CDR3 from genomic DNA template. MiXCR, run by TCRdb on the reads, gives a single entry per CDR3 protein. The sample includes about 180,000 distinct CDR3 sequences, approximately 49% of them seen just once. The sequenced sample consisted of sorted CD4+, CD8+, or CD8+CD57+ T cells (not recorded which) from PBMCs. Source of these receptors: a human donor in good health.

Worth noting for this clonotype: The junction shows a germline mismatch at one end, possibly a read error. The J gene is TRBJ1-2, the V gene TRBV19; 7 bases line up with TRBD1. The germline CDR1 and CDR2 sequences are LNHDA and SQIVND (reference sequence). This CDR3 is 14 amino acids long. The CDR3 sequence: CASSFLTGNYGNTF. The CDR3 DNA sequence: TGTGCCAGTAGTTTCCTGACAGGGAACTATGGCAACACCTTC.

This clonotype was picked up one time. The CDR3 spells CATSDQLTYEQYF. The CDR3 DNA follows: TGTGCCACCAGTGACCAACTTACCTACGAGCAGTACTTC. The rearrangement joins TRBV24-1 to TRBJ2-7; D is ambiguous. Trimming stripped 4 bases from V and 2 bases from J, with 8 bases between. Germline V gene lookup returns CDR1 KGHDR and CDR2 SFDVKD. The CDR3 runs to 13 residues.

The chain uses TRBV7-9 and TRBJ2-7, with TRBD1 matching over 7 bases. Germline V lookup: CDR1 SEHNR, CDR2 FQNEAQ (reference sequence). V shed 5 bases and J 4 bases; nucleotides not matched to a gene: 5. CDR3 length: 13 residues. The CDR3 here is CASSLIRGYEQYF. CDR3 bases: TGTGCCAGCAGCCTCATCAGGGGGTACGAGCAGTACTTC. Variable domain in full (rest from reference TRBV7-9 and TRBJ2-7): DTGVSQNPRHKITKRGQNVTFRCDPISEHNRLYWYRQTLGQGPEFLTYFQNEAQLEKSRLLSDRFSAERPKGSFSTLEIQRTEQGDSAMYLCASSLIRGYEQYFGPGTRLTVT.

This clonotype was seen once. The genes are TRBV7-2 and TRBJ2-7; TRBD2 is a possible D gene (5 bases). The length of the CDR3 is 14 residues. Trimming shortened V by 8 bases and J by 3 bases, and 17 bases separated the two germline ends. CDR1 is SGHTA, CDR2 FQGNSA, per germline. CDR3 residues: CASRPNRGGYEQYF. The CDR3 nucleotides are TGTGCCAGCCGTCCGAACCGGGGTGGCTACGAGCAGTACTTC.

The chain couples TRBV20-1 to TRBJ1-5; D gene ambiguous. The CDR3 has 15 amino acids. Trimming shortened V by 3 bases and J by 5 bases, and 17 bases separated the two germline ends. CDR1 is DFQATT and CDR2 is SNEGSKA in the germline V gene (reference sequence). The CDR3 region is CSARGQTFEDQPQHF. In DNA, the CDR3 is TGCAGTGCTAGGGGTCAGACCTTCGAGGATCAGCCCCAGCATTTT.

This chain links TRBV10-3 with TRBJ1-2; the match to TRBD1 covers 7 bases. The trim removed 8 bases at V and 7 bases at J, leaving 10 bases unmatched. CDR3 length equals 13 residues. The V gene's germline CDR1 is ENHRY and CDR2 SYGVKD. In nucleotides, the CDR3 is TGTGCCATCGCAGGGGGGGGGAGCGCTGGCTACACCTTC. Translation: CAIAGGGSAGYTF.

This clonotype was counted at least ten times. The V call is TRBV5-1, the J call TRBJ1-5; D ambiguous. V shed 3 bases and J shed 5 bases, with 9 bases lying between them. The CDR3 is 13 residues long. CDR1 and CDR2 from the germline V gene are SGHRS and YFSETQ. The CDR3 nucleotides are TGCGCCAGCAGCTCTTCGGGAGATCAGCCCCAGCATTTT. Protein sequence: CASSSSGDQPQHF.

Regarding this clonotype: One base away lies a much larger clone, so this may be a sequencing read error. V gene TRBV11-2 combines with J gene TRBJ1-2, with D unclear. Germline lookup yields CDR1 SGHAT and CDR2 FQNNGV. Trimming pared 7 bases from V and 6 bases from J, leaving 15 bases between. The CDR3 sequence is 13 residues long. The CDR3 is CASNFRHGDGYTF. Here the CDR3 DNA reads TGTGCCAGCAACTTTAGACACGGGGATGGCTACACCTTC.

This clonotype was counted at least ten times. The gene calls are TRBV6-1 and TRBJ2-5; the D gene is possibly TRBD2 (6 bases). Germline V lookup: CDR1 MNHNS, CDR2 SASEGT. The germline V and J ends were trimmed by 10 bases and 5 bases, with 20 bases remaining between them. CDR3 length: 14 amino acids. DNA for the CDR3: TGTGCCACCTCTGACATTGGCGGGAAGGAGACCCAGTACTTC. Protein product: CATSDIGGKETQYF.

The rearrangement joins TRBV29-1 to TRBJ2-1; TRBD2 aligns across 14 bases. Per germline, CDR1 SQVTM and CDR2 ANQGSEA. The V segment lost 7 bases and the J segment 9 bases; nucleotides outside the gene matches: 8. CDR3 size: 14 residues. The CDR3 spells CSADGTSGSSEQFF. In nucleotides, the CDR3 is TGCAGCGCGGACGGGACTAGCGGGAGTTCTGAGCAGTTCTTC.

The V gene is TRBV24-1, the J gene TRBJ2-5; 7 nucleotides agree with TRBD2. CDR1 is KGHDR and CDR2 is SFDVKD in the germline V gene. V lost 3 bases and J lost 1; bases outside the gene matches: 4. The CDR3 length is 15 residues. The CDR3 reads CATSDAASGQETQYF. The CDR3 DNA follows: TGTGCCACCAGTGATGCCGCTAGCGGCCAAGAGACCCAGTACTTC.

CDR3 sequence reads: CASSQQGQETQYF. DNA of the CDR3: TGTGCCAGCAGCCAACAGGGACAAGAGACCCAGTACTTC. The chain joins TRBV3-1 to TRBJ2-5; D possibly corresponds to TRBD1 (5 bases). Trimming stripped 2 bases from V and 2 bases from J, with 6 bases between. This CDR3 comprises 13 residues. The germline gives CDR1 LGHDT, CDR2 YNNKEL (reference sequence).

The table lists this clonotype with many counts. The V and J genes are TRBV24-1 and TRBJ2-1; possible D gene TRBD1, 5 bases. Germline CDR1 and CDR2: KGHDR and SFDVKD. The CDR3 is 13 amino acids. Between the trimmed V and J ends, which lost 6 bases and 5 bases, there was a span of 10 bases. CDR3 sequence: CATSRGKNNEQFF. The CDR3 DNA is TGTGCCACCAGTAGGGGAAAAAACAATGAGCAGTTCTTC.

This clonotype was counted ten times or more. The chain recombines TRBV19 with TRBJ1-1, with D unresolved. The CDR3 covers 18 residues. The germline CDR1 and CDR2 sequences are LNHDA and SQIVND (reference sequence). Trimming pared 3 bases from V and 0 bases from J, leaving 20 bases between. DNA for the CDR3: TGTGCCAGTAGTATGATAGACGCCCCGGGATCACTGAACACTGAAGCTTTCTTT. It is translated as CASSMIDAPGSLNTEAFF.

This clonotype was observed a few times. The chain is built from TRBV24-1 and TRBJ1-1; D remains ambiguous. The ends were cut back, 0 bases at V and 10 bases at J, with 8 bases in the middle. Germline CDR1 and CDR2: KGHDR and SFDVKD. The length of the CDR3 is 12 residues. The CDR3 coding sequence is TGTGCCACCAGTGATTTGGACAATTTAGCTTTCTTT. It encodes CATSDLDNLAFF.

The J gene is TRBJ1-1, the V gene TRBV9; unclear D gene. The V gene lost 4 bases and the J gene lost 8 bases, with 6 bases spanning the gap. Germline V gives CDR1 SGDLS, CDR2 YYNGEE. CDR3 length: 10 residues. The CDR3 loop is CASSPMEAFF. The CDR3 DNA is TGTGCCAGCAGCCCCATGGAAGCTTTCTTT.

The rearrangement uses TRBV20-1 and TRBJ2-7; D call uncertain. Germline CDR1 DFQATT, CDR2 SNEGSKA (reference sequence). V was shortened by 0 bases and J by 0 bases, with 12 bases between the two germline ends. The CDR3 spans 15 residues. In DNA form, the CDR3 reads TGCAGTGCTAGAGACACATTAGGGATCTCCTACGAGCAGTACTTC. Translating gives CSARDTLGISYEQYF.

This clonotype was detected a few times. Here the CDR3 reads CASSGGQLATNEKLFF. The CDR3 nucleotides are TGTGCCAGCAGTGGAGGACAGCTAGCAACTAATGAAAAACTGTTTTTT. The chain carries TRBV25-1 and TRBJ1-4, with D tentatively TRBD1 (6 bases). The V gene lost 4 bases and the J gene lost 0 bases, with 12 bases spanning the gap. Germline loops: CDR1 MGHDK, CDR2 SYGVNS. The CDR3 is 16 amino acids. Looking up the rest from reference TRBV25-1 and TRBJ1-4 gives the full variable domain: EADIYQTPRYLVIGTGKKITLECSQTMGHDKMYWYQQDPGMELHLIHYSYGVNSTEKGDLSSESTVSRIRTEHFPLTLESARPSHTSQYLCASSGGQLATNEKLFFGSGTQLSVL.

This clonotype was counted a single time. J is TRBJ2-7 and V is TRBV7-2; D ambiguous. The CDR3 sequence is 13 residues long. Looked up from germline, CDR1 is SGHTA and CDR2 is FQGNSA. With 5 bases removed from V and 4 bases from J, the gap between germline ends came to 12 bases. The CDR3 here is CASSESAVYEQYF. The DNA for the CDR3 is TGTGCCAGCAGCGAATCGGCTGTGTACGAGCAGTACTTC.

This chain connects TRBV2 to TRBJ2-7; the D gene is possibly TRBD2 (6 bases). The CDR3 totals 14 residues. The V end was cut by 6 bases, the J end by 7 bases, with 19 bases between. Germline lookup yields CDR1 SNHLY and CDR2 FYNNEI. DNA of the CDR3: TGTGCCAGCAGAATCGCGGGAAGGGAACTGGAGCAGTACTTC. Protein sequence: CASRIAGRELEQYF.

The chain combines TRBV2 with TRBJ2-2; D remains unclear. V lost 4 bases and J lost 7, with 1 base in between. Germline V gene data show CDR1 as SNHLY and CDR2 as FYNNEI. The CDR3 is 10 residues long. The CDR3 spells CASSVGELFF. As DNA, the CDR3 is TGTGCCAGCAGTGTCGGGGAGCTGTTTTTT.

The genes are TRBV19 and TRBJ2-5, with no clear D. V was cut by 3 bases and J by 4 bases, with 9 bases left in between. CDR1 and CDR2 from the germline V gene are LNHDA and SQIVND (reference sequence). This CDR3 has 13 residues. The CDR3 DNA reads TGTGCCAGTAGTATCGGTATCATAGAGACCCAGTACTTC. This gives the protein CASSIGIIETQYF.